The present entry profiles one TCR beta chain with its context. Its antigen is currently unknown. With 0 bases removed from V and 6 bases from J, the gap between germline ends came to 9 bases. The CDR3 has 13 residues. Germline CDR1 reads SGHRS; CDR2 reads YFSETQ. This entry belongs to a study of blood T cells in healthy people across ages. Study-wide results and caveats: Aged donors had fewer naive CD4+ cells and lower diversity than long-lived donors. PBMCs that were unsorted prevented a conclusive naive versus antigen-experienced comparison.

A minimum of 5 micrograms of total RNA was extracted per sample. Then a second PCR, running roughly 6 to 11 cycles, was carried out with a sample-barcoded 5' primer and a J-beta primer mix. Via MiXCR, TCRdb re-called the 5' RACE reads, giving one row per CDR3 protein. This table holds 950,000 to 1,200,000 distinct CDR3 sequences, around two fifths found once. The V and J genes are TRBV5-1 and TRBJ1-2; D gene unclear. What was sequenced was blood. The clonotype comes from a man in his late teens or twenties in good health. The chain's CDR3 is CASSLGAENGYTF. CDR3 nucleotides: TGCGCCAGCAGCTTGGGGGCGGAGAATGGCTACACCTTC.